This TCR beta chain was sequenced in a study of cytomegalovirus exposure and HLA in healthy donors. The PCR had 60 Vbeta and 13 Jbeta primers. The protocol was immunoSEQ multiplex PCR, while the TCRdb copy is restricted to in-frame clones and leaves out a portion. The sample holds 150,000 to 200,000 clones, 80% to 85% seen once. The V end lost 2 bases, the J end lost 6 bases, and 11 bases lay between the germline ends. CDR1 SGHRS and CDR2 YFSETQ come from the germline V gene. The CDR3 runs 14 residues. Only a few counts were recorded for this clone. V gene TRBV5-1 combines with J gene TRBJ2-2; tentative D call: TRBD2 (6 bases). The receptor's source is a boy between 2 and 15 years old in good health and CMV-seronegative. Sequencing was performed on PBMCs. In nucleotides, the CDR3 is TGCGCCAGCAGCTTCCTAGCGTGGGCCGGGGAGCTGTTTTTT. Protein sequence: CASSFLAWAGELFF.